These T cell receptor beta chains were read from a single sample in a study of blood T cell repertoires in COVID-19. Clones were read by immunoSEQ multiplex PCR, and TCRdb kept only the in-frame ones, dropping some. The repertoire includes about 250,000 clones, roughly 80% of them detected once, and 5% sits in the top ten. The specimen sequenced was PBMCs or T cells enriched from blood (not recorded which). Source of these receptors: a man in his forties or fifties who had been exposed to COVID-19. CDR3s include the opening cysteine and the closing phenylalanine or tryptophan. D genes are given only for firm matches. Clone size is stated in some rows and not others, as once, few, many or a class when expanded.

>TRBJ1-6|TRBD1|TRBV30|NA
TGTGCCTGGAAGTTAACAGGGGATTCACCCCTCCACTTT
CAWKLTGDSPLHF
>TRBJ2-1|TRBD1|TRBV7-9|NA
TGTGCCAGCAGCTTAGGGGACAGGGGTTTCTTC
CASSLGDRGFF
>TRBJ2-3|TRBD1|TRBV19|NA
TGTGCCAGTTCCGGGACAGCCACAGATACGCAGTATTTT
CASSGTATDTQYF
>TRBJ2-7|NA|TRBV27|NA
TGTGCCAGCAGCGAACGGGGAGAAAAACAGTACTTC
CASSERGEKQYF
>TRBJ2-5|TRBD2|TRBV5-1|NA
TGCGCCAGCAGCCCCGGGACTAGCGTAACGGAGACCCAGTACTTC
CASSPGTSVTETQYF
>TRBJ2-5|NA|TRBV11-2|NA
TGTGCCAGCAGCCCAGGACTACAAGAGACCCAGTACTTC
CASSPGLQETQYF
>TRBJ2-1|NA|TRBV4-1|NA
TGCGCCAGCAGCCAAGATCAAGAGGGTTACAATGAGCAGTTCTTC
CASSQDQEGYNEQFF
>TRBJ2-1|TRBD1|TRBV5-6|NA
TGTGCCAGCAGCCAAGACAGGGCCGCAGAGCAGTTCTTC
CASSQDRAAEQFF
>TRBJ2-6|NA|TRBV15|NA
TGTGCCACCAGCAGAGATGGGGGTAGGACAGACCACTCTGGGGCCAACGTCCTGACTTTC
CATSRDGGRTDHSGANVLTF
>TRBJ2-5|TRBD1|TRBV5-1|NA
TGCGCCAGCAGCGTTATTCGGACAGGGGTGGAGACCCAGTACTTC
CASSVIRTGVETQYF
>TRBJ1-1|NA|TRBV4-2|few
TGTGCCAGCAGCCAAGAGGGGGGGCTAAAAGCTTTCTTT
CASSQEGGLKAFF
>TRBJ1-2|NA|TRBV20-1|NA
TGCAGTGTCCGGGGTAGCGGCTACACCTTC
CSVRGSGYTF
>TRBJ1-4|NA|TRBV11-2|NA
TGTGCCAGCAGCCCCCCGGGGGGGTGGGAAAAACTGTTTTTT
CASSPPGGWEKLFF
>TRBJ1-2|NA|TRBV12-3/TRBV12-4|NA
TGTGCCAGCAGTTTAAGTCAGGTCTATGGCTACACCTTC
CASSLSQVYGYTF
>TRBJ2-7|TRBD1|TRBV18|NA
TGTGCCAGCTCACCAATAGACAGGGGGCCGGGTGAGCAGTACTTC
CASSPIDRGPGEQYF
>TRBJ1-1|NA|TRBV21-1|NA
TGTGCCAGCAGCCGGCCGGGACAGCGAGCTTTCTTT
CASSRPGQRAFF
>TRBJ2-7|TRBD2|TRBV27|NA
TGTGCCAGCAGTTTATCGGGACTAGCGGGCTCCTACGAGCAGTACTTC
CASSLSGLAGSYEQYF
>TRBJ2-5|TRBD2|TRBV5-1|NA
TGCGCCAGCACCGTGGGGGCTAGCGGGAGTCAAGAGACCCAGTACTTC
CASTVGASGSQETQYF
>TRBJ2-7|TRBD2|TRBV18|NA
TGTGCCAGCTCAGCCCAGCGGGATGGTGGCGAGCAGTACTTC
CASSAQRDGGEQYF
>TRBJ2-1|NA|TRBV27|NA
TGTGCCAGCAACCCACACACAACCTACAATGAGCAGTTCTTC
CASNPHTTYNEQFF
>TRBJ2-1|NA|TRBV18|NA
TGTGCCAGCTCACCACCCAACTTCGCCTCTAGACTCAATGAGCAGTTCTTC
CASSPPNFASRLNEQFF
>TRBJ2-1|TRBD2|TRBV15|NA
TGTGCCACCAGCGGAGGACTAGCGGTTTCCTACAATGAGCAGTTCTTC
CATSGGLAVSYNEQFF
>TRBJ1-4|NA|TRBV7-9|NA
TGTGCCAGCAGCCCGTTAGTGGGGAGTGAAAAACTGTTTTTT
CASSPLVGSEKLFF
>TRBJ1-3|NA|TRBV10-3|many
TGTGCCATCAGTAATTTAGCCCAGGGACTAGGTCTTCAGGGAAACACCATATATTTT
CAISNLAQGLGLQGNTIYF
>TRBJ2-7|NA|TRBV7-2|many
TGTGCCAGCAGCCCCACGGGGGGCCTTACCTACGAGCAGTACTTC
CASSPTGGLTYEQYF